Listed here are 3 T cell receptor beta chains from one sample, sequenced in a study of regulatory T cells in long-lasting Graves disease. Time point defined: persistent/refractory GD, antithyroid drugs over 5 years with positive TRAb. The TCR library was made from RNA that had been extracted from PBMCs in TRIzol. HTBI primers from iRepertoire and Arm-PCR of CDR3 regions yielded the TCR beta libraries. TCRdb itself ran the multiplex PCR reads through MiXCR, one entry per CDR3 protein. Among some 450,000 distinct CDR3 sequences listed, roughly a quarter were seen once. The sample in question was peripheral blood mononuclear cells (PBMCs), obtained when the disease was refractory, from a patient treated with antithyroid drugs. All receptors come from a female donor with Graves disease.

CDR3 nucleotides: TGTGCCATCAGTGCGTTTCAGGCAAACACTGAAGCTTTCTTT. The encoded protein is CAISAFQANTEAFF. The chain uses TRBV10-3 and TRBJ1-1, with D unclear. CDR3 size: 14 residues. V was trimmed by 4 bases and J by 2 bases, leaving 11 bases between them. The germline CDR1 and CDR2 sequences are ENHRY and SYGVKD.

This clonotype was counted ten times or more. This chain's CDR3 is CATRLSGQETQYF. In nucleotides, the CDR3 is TGTGCCACCCGATTATCAGGACAAGAGACCCAGTACTTC. This rearrangement joins TRBV6-1 to TRBJ2-5; unclear D gene. Germline V CDR1 and CDR2: MNHNS, SASEGT. The CDR3 has 13 amino acids. The V end lost 10 bases, the J end lost 2 bases, and 14 bases lay between the germline ends.

This clonotype was found many times. The chain is built from TRBV2 and TRBJ2-5; 8 bases are shared with TRBD1. CDR1 and CDR2 from the germline V gene are SNHLY and FYNNEI. V was clipped by 6 bases and J by 1 base; unmatched bases: 4. The CDR3 runs 14 residues. The CDR3 reads CASRGGTGQETQYF. CDR3 bases: TGTGCCAGCAGAGGTGGGACAGGCCAAGAGACCCAGTACTTC.